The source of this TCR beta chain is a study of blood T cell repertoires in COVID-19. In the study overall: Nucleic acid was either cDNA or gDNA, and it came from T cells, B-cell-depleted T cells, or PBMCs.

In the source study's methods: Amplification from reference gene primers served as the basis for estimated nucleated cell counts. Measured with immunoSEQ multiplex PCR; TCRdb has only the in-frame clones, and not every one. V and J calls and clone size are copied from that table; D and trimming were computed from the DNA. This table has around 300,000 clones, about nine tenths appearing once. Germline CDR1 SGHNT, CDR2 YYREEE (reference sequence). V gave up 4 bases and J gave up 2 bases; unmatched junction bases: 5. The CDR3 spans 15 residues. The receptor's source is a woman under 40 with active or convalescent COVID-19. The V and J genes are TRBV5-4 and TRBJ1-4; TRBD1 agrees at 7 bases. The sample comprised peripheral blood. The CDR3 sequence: CASSLRQGTNEKLFF. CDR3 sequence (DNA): TGTGCCAGCAGCCTCCGACAGGGCACTAATGAAAAACTGTTTTTT.